These 27 T cell receptor beta chains were all obtained from the same sample, sequenced in a study of response to subunit inactivated influenza vaccine. TCRdb independently ran MiXCR on the RT-PCR reads; one entry per CDR3 protein. In the table there are hundreds of thousands of distinct CDR3 sequences, approximately 21% of which are singletons. Source: PBMCs from blood, taken less than 22 months after vaccination. The receptors were sampled from a man aged 50 to 69 who received an inactivated influenza vaccine.

V is TRBV20-1 and J is TRBJ2-7, with D perhaps TRBD1 or TRBD2 (6 bases each). From germline, CDR1 is DFQATT and CDR2 SNEGSKA (reference sequence). V was shortened by 5 bases and J by 3 bases, with 17 bases between the two germline ends. The CDR3 runs 14 residues. The CDR3 is CSAPNVRGHYEQYF. The CDR3 bases are TGCAGTGCTCCCAACGTCCGGGGGCACTACGAGCAGTACTTC.

This clonotype showed up just a few times. CDR3 amino acids: CASSQGHRAGANVLTF. CDR3 nucleotide sequence: TGTGCCAGCAGTCAGGGCCACCGGGCTGGGGCCAACGTCCTGACTTTC. The chain carries TRBV7-3 and TRBJ2-6; D is perhaps TRBD1 (5 bases). The V and J ends lost 6 bases and 2 bases respectively, with 14 bases between them. CDR1 and CDR2 (germline): SGHTA, FQGTGA. The CDR3 contains 16 residues.

In its sample, this clonotype was seen a few times. This chain connects TRBV20-1 to TRBJ1-5, with D possibly TRBD1 on 6 matching bases. Trimming left V 5 bases short and J 3 bases short, with 14 bases between. This CDR3 is built from 14 residues. Per germline, CDR1 DFQATT and CDR2 SNEGSKA (reference sequence). CDR3 in amino acids: CSAVPGAVNQPQHF. The CDR3 coding sequence is TGCAGTGCTGTTCCGGGGGCGGTCAATCAGCCCCAGCATTTT.

The chain has TRBV3-1 and TRBJ2-2, with 8 bases lining up with TRBD2. Trimming at V came to 5 bases and at J to 0 bases, leaving 5 bases not matched to a gene. The CDR3 runs to 16 residues. Per the germline V gene, CDR1 is LGHDT and CDR2 is YNNKEL (reference sequence). Here the CDR3 DNA reads TGTGCCAGCAGCTTCATAGCGGGGCCGAACACCGGGGAGCTGTTTTTT. This gives the protein CASSFIAGPNTGELFF.

The table lists this clonotype with a few counts. V and J are TRBV28 and TRBJ1-4, with D possibly matching TRBD1 (5 bases). Germline V gives CDR1 MDHEN, CDR2 SYDVKM. The CDR3 has 18 residues. Deletions cut 4 bases from V and 0 bases from J, with 18 bases between. CDR3 nucleotides: TGTGCCAGCAGTTCCCAGGACACCTACTATGCAACTAATGAAAAACTGTTTTTT. Protein sequence: CASSSQDTYYATNEKLFF. Complete variable domain (other parts from reference TRBV28 and TRBJ1-4): DVKVTQSSRYLVKRTGEKVFLECVQDMDHENMFWYRQDPGLGLRLIYFSYDVKMKEKGDIPEGYSVSREKKERFSLILESASTNQTSMYLCASSSQDTYYATNEKLFFGSGTQLSVL.

The genes are TRBV18 and TRBJ1-1, with D hard to call. V gave up 3 bases and J gave up 1 base, with 12 bases separating them. This CDR3 contains 15 residues. Germline V lookup: CDR1 KGHSH, CDR2 LQKENI. For the CDR3, the DNA is TGTGCCAGCTCACCGGGGAGGGTGACGAACACTGAAGCTTTCTTT. Translating gives CASSPGRVTNTEAFF.

This sequence joins TRBV20-1 and TRBJ1-5, with D tentatively TRBD1 (5 bases). The CDR3 loop spans 12 amino acids. Trimming removed 2 bases from V and 7 bases from J, with 9 bases in between. Germline V CDR1 and CDR2: DFQATT, SNEGSKA (reference sequence). The CDR3 DNA is TGCAGTGCTAGAACGGGGGAACAGCCCCAGCATTTT. Its protein is CSARTGEQPQHF.

This chain uses TRBV20-1 with TRBJ2-1; D unclear. With 3 bases removed from V and 7 bases from J, the gap between germline ends came to 4 bases. CDR3 size: 10 residues. Germline values: CDR1 DFQATT, CDR2 SNEGSKA (reference sequence). DNA for the CDR3: TGCAGTGCTAGTGATAATGAGCAGTTCTTC. It specifies CSASDNEQFF.

Points on this clonotype: A much bigger clone sits one base away, suggesting this may be a read error. The V gene is TRBV2, the J gene TRBJ1-6, with TRBD1 matching 11 bases. This CDR3 has 14 residues. Unmatched junction bases numbered 10, after V lost 7 bases and J lost 14 bases. The germline CDR1 and CDR2 sequences are SNHLY and FYNNEI. The CDR3 loop is CASIGTGGFSTLHF. The CDR3 DNA reads TGTGCCAGCATCGGGACAGGGGGATTCTCAACCCTCCACTTT. Drawing the rest from reference TRBV2 and TRBJ1-6, the complete variable domain is EPEVTQTPSHQVTQMGQEVILRCVPISNHLYFYWYRQILGQKVEFLVSFYNNEISEKSEIFDDQFSVERPDGSNFTLKIRSTKLEDSAMYFCASIGTGGFSTLHFGNGTRLTVT.

The chain employs TRBV18 and TRBJ2-1; 9 bases agree with TRBD1. Per germline, CDR1 KGHSH and CDR2 LQKENI. Germline trimming cut 6 bases from V and 5 bases from J; bases unmatched to any gene: 5. This CDR3 region has 14 residues. The CDR3 sequence is CASSWTGDDNEQFF. CDR3 in DNA: TGTGCCAGCTCTTGGACAGGGGATGACAATGAGCAGTTCTTC.

This clonotype was counted at least ten times. The chain is built from TRBV5-1 and TRBJ1-2; weak D call: TRBD1 (5 bases). Trimming stripped 4 bases from V and 8 bases from J, with 12 bases between. CDR1 and CDR2 from the germline V gene are SGHRS and YFSETQ. The CDR3 runs to 12 residues. The CDR3 DNA is TGCGCCAGCAGCCCGGACAATGGCGGCTACACCTTC. Its protein is CASSPDNGGYTF. Based on the CDR3 plus reference TRBV5-1 and TRBJ1-2, the full variable domain is KAGVTQTPRYLIKTRGQQVTLSCSPISGHRSVSWYQQTPGQGLQFLFEYFSETQRNKGNFPGRFSGRQFSNSRSEMNVSTLELGDSALYLCASSPDNGGYTFGSGTRLTVV.

This clonotype showed up just a few times. The rearrangement links TRBV15 to TRBJ1-5; D remains ambiguous. Trimming stripped 0 bases from V and 3 bases from J, with 9 bases between. The CDR3 length is 15 residues. CDR1 is LNHNV, CDR2 YYDKDF, per germline (reference sequence). In nucleotides, the CDR3 is TGTGCCACCAGCAGAGATCAGATCACCAATCAGCCCCAGCATTTT. It codes for CATSRDQITNQPQHF.

The chain joins TRBV4-3 to TRBJ2-3; 9 bases map to TRBD2. The germline CDR1 and CDR2 sequences are LGHNA and YSLEER. CDR3 size: 15 residues. V dropped 0 bases and J dropped 5; count of bases not matched to a gene: 3. DNA for the CDR3: TGCGCCAGCAGCCAAGACGGACTAGCGCGAGATACGCAGTATTTT. It translates to CASSQDGLARDTQYF.

The chain joins TRBV7-6 to TRBJ2-1; no reliable D call. The V gene's germline CDR1 is SGHVS and CDR2 FNYEAQ. This CDR3 spans 16 amino acids. Trimming left V 4 bases short and J 6 bases short, with 19 bases between. The CDR3 spells CASSSTVGFYSNEQFF. Written as DNA, the CDR3 is TGTGCCAGCAGCTCAACAGTTGGGTTCTACTCCAATGAGCAGTTCTTC.

This chain uses TRBV11-2 with TRBJ2-7; 10 positions agree with TRBD1. Unmatched junction bases numbered 7, after V lost 5 bases and J lost 6 bases. Per germline, CDR1 SGHAT and CDR2 FQNNGV. The CDR3 sequence is 14 residues long. The CDR3 region has the DNA TGTGCCAGCAGCCGACAGACAGGGGGCACCGAGCAGTACTTC. Amino acids: CASSRQTGGTEQYF.

The chain has TRBV20-1 and TRBJ2-1, with no clear D. From germline, CDR1 is DFQATT and CDR2 SNEGSKA (reference sequence). The CDR3 is 12 amino acids. With 5 bases removed from V and 3 bases from J, the gap between germline ends came to 8 bases. The CDR3 DNA reads as TGCAGTGCTGGTCCCAACTACAATGAGCAGTTCTTC. Translated: CSAGPNYNEQFF.

The V call is TRBV5-1, the J call TRBJ1-2; no reliable D call. Looked up from germline, CDR1 is SGHRS and CDR2 is YFSETQ. V was trimmed by 4 bases and J by 6 bases, leaving 19 bases between them. The CDR3 has 15 residues. The CDR3 DNA reads TGCGCCAGCAGCCCCAACTTTATCGGCACAAATGGCTACACCTTC. This encodes CASSPNFIGTNGYTF. The full variable domain, completed using reference TRBV5-1 and TRBJ1-2, is KAGVTQTPRYLIKTRGQQVTLSCSPISGHRSVSWYQQTPGQGLQFLFEYFSETQRNKGNFPGRFSGRQFSNSRSEMNVSTLELGDSALYLCASSPNFIGTNGYTFGSGTRLTVV.

In this sample, this clonotype turned up a few times. This chain joins TRBV20-1 and TRBJ2-1, with D unresolved. Trimming removed 0 bases from V and 8 bases from J, with 14 bases in between. The CDR3 has 14 amino acids. Germline CDR1 and CDR2: DFQATT and SNEGSKA (reference sequence). CDR3 DNA: TGCAGTGCTAGAGATCTTAACCAGGCCCATGAGCAGTTCTTC. This translates into CSARDLNQAHEQFF.

This chain joins TRBV4-2 and TRBJ1-2; 10 bases are a match to TRBD1. V was clipped by 0 bases and J by 7 bases; unmatched bases: 8. The CDR3 totals 16 residues. CDR1 is LGHNA, CDR2 YNFKEQ, per germline. The CDR3 bases are TGTGCCAGCAGCCAAGAAGAAGCGGGACAGGGGTCTGGCTACACCTTC. Encoded protein: CASSQEEAGQGSGYTF.

The rearrangement joins TRBV5-6 to TRBJ2-3, with 7 bases that match TRBD2. The CDR3 length is 16 residues. V gave up 2 bases and J gave up 1 base; unmatched junction bases: 7. Germline loops: CDR1 SGHDT, CDR2 YYEEEE. CDR3 in DNA: TGTGCCAGCAGCTTTATTTCGGCGGGGGGCACAGATACGCAGTATTTT. As protein: CASSFISAGGTDTQYF.

This clonotype occurred a few times. The chain carries TRBV28 and TRBJ2-1; tentative D call: TRBD1 (5 bases). The CDR3 consists of 15 residues. V lost 5 bases, J lost 7 bases, and 18 bases lay in between. CDR1 and CDR2 (germline): MDHEN, SYDVKM. CDR3: CASSTDSGSRNEQFF. CDR3 DNA sequence: TGTGCCAGCAGTACCGACAGTGGAAGTCGAAATGAGCAGTTCTTC. Variable domain in full (rest from reference TRBV28 and TRBJ2-1): DVKVTQSSRYLVKRTGEKVFLECVQDMDHENMFWYRQDPGLGLRLIYFSYDVKMKEKGDIPEGYSVSREKKERFSLILESASTNQTSMYLCASSTDSGSRNEQFFGPGTRLTVL.

This clonotype was recorded many times. The chain links TRBV6-1 to TRBJ1-4; tentative D call: TRBD1 (5 bases). Per germline, CDR1 MNHNS and CDR2 SASEGT. The CDR3 covers 16 residues. V shed 10 bases and J shed 0 bases, with 18 bases lying between them. CDR3 sequence (DNA): TGTGCCACCTCAAGGGGCGGACCGACAACTAATGAAAAACTGTTTTTT. This sequence encodes CATSRGGPTTNEKLFF.

This chain's CDR3 is CSARGPGSYNSPLHF. CDR3 DNA: TGCAGTGCACGGGGACCCGGTTCATATAATTCACCCCTCCACTTT. The chain is built from TRBV20-1 and TRBJ1-6; D is perhaps TRBD1 (5 bases). V lost 6 bases and J lost 4, with 16 bases in between. The CDR3 has 15 residues. The germline V gene encodes CDR1 DFQATT and CDR2 SNEGSKA (reference sequence).

This clonotype was counted a few times. CDR3 bases: TGCAGTGCTCGTCGATGGGGGGGCCTCACTGAAGCTTTCTTT. Translation: CSARRWGGLTEAFF. The chain couples TRBV20-1 to TRBJ1-1; D is possibly TRBD1 (6 bases). Deletions cut 5 bases from V and 4 bases from J, with 17 bases between. This CDR3 contains 14 residues. In germline, CDR1 is DFQATT, CDR2 SNEGSKA (reference sequence).

This sequence joins TRBV7-6 and TRBJ2-5; the D is unclear. The CDR3 sequence is 14 residues long. Trimming cost V 1 base and J 1 base, with 7 bases left between them. Germline V CDR1 and CDR2: SGHVS, FNYEAQ. The CDR3 bases are TGTGCCAGCAGCTTAGGGTCAATCCAAGAGACCCAGTACTTC. This sequence encodes CASSLGSIQETQYF.

The rearrangement links TRBV20-1 to TRBJ2-3; the match to TRBD2 covers 8 bases. The CDR3 runs to 16 residues. V dropped 6 bases and J dropped 3; count of bases not matched to a gene: 14. The germline V gene has CDR1 DFQATT and CDR2 SNEGSKA (reference sequence). The CDR3 DNA reads as TGCAGTGCAACCCTAAAGGGGGGCGGGAGGACAGATACGCAGTATTTT. Translating gives CSATLKGGGRTDTQYF.

This clonotype was detected ten times or more. The rearrangement joins TRBV7-2 to TRBJ1-2, with D uncertain. CDR3 length: 15 amino acids. CDR1 and CDR2 from the germline V gene are SGHTA and FQGNSA. V was trimmed by 5 bases and J by 5 bases, leaving 18 bases between them. The CDR3 is CASSPRAAFGYGYTF. The CDR3 DNA reads TGTGCCAGCAGCCCTCGGGCCGCGTTTGGATATGGCTACACCTTC.